The 4 T cell receptor beta chains below were found in one sample sequenced in a study of blood T cells in healthy people across ages. Primed by a sample-barcoded 5' primer and a J-beta primer mix, a second PCR proceeded for 7 to 11 cycles. TCRdb analysed the 5' RACE reads with MiXCR anew, one entry per CDR3 protein. The table shows hundreds of thousands of distinct CDR3 sequences, with around 50% occurring only once. Material: blood. The origin of the receptors is a man aged 80 or over in good health.

This clonotype was seen a few times. This chain uses TRBV7-3 with TRBJ2-5; 12 nucleotides align to TRBD2. J was trimmed by 5 bases and V by 5 bases; bases with no gene match: 3. The CDR3 contains 14 residues. Germline assignment: CDR1 SGHTA and CDR2 FQGTGA. The CDR3: CASSQTSGGETQYF. CDR3 in DNA: TGTGCCAGCAGCCAAACTAGCGGGGGGGAGACCCAGTACTTC.

A few counts support this clonotype. V and J are TRBV20-1 and TRBJ1-5; TRBD1 is a possible D gene (6 bases). This CDR3 is 15 amino acids long. The germline CDR1 and CDR2 sequences are DFQATT and SNEGSKA (reference sequence). V was trimmed by 5 bases and J by 3 bases, leaving 17 bases between them. CDR3 amino acids: CSAEHPGGANQPQHF. CDR3 bases: TGCAGTGCTGAGCATCCGGGGGGGGCCAATCAGCCCCAGCATTTT.

The rearrangement joins TRBV7-2 to TRBJ2-1, with D possibly matching TRBD2 (5 bases). V was shortened by 2 bases and J by 7 bases, with 21 bases between the two germline ends. The CDR3 is made up of 17 amino acids. Germline lookup yields CDR1 SGHTA and CDR2 FQGNSA. CDR3 sequence reads: CASSLFGPYSAPNEQFF. The DNA for the CDR3 is TGTGCCAGCAGCTTATTCGGACCCTATAGCGCCCCAAATGAGCAGTTCTTC.

The J gene is TRBJ2-5, the V gene TRBV27; no clear D gene. The CDR3 totals 16 residues. V lost 5 bases, J lost 0 bases, and 16 bases lay in between. Germline CDR1 and CDR2: MNHEY and SMNVEV (reference sequence). The DNA of the CDR3 is TGTGCCAGCAGTCCTCGTGGGAACCAGTACCAAGAGACCCAGTACTTC. Translation gives CASSPRGNQYQETQYF.